What follows are 29 T cell receptor beta chains derived from one specimen sequenced in a study of breast tumors, draining lymph nodes, adjacent tissues. TCRdb reanalysed the multiplex PCR reads using MiXCR and keeps one entry per CDR3 protein. This table has 180,000 or so distinct CDR3 sequences, around 33% appearing once. Samples came from axillary lymph nodes draining the breast cancer. Sample: axillary lymph node tissue. These receptors were taken from a female donor with breast cancer. Some clones in this sample may be carry-over from other donors' samples.

The chain carries TRBV7-3 and TRBJ2-2; TRBD2 agrees at 11 bases. CDR3 size: 17 residues. Germline V gene data show CDR1 as SGHTA and CDR2 as FQGTGA. Trimming cost V 2 bases and J 5 bases; bases outside gene matches: 7. This chain's CDR3 is CASSLSRLAGITGELFF. CDR3 nucleotides: TGTGCCAGCAGCTTATCCCGACTAGCGGGGATAACCGGGGAGCTGTTTTTT.

This clonotype appeared once. The rearrangement links TRBV12-3 or TRBV12-4 to TRBJ1-6; a weak D match, TRBD1 (6 bases). V was clipped by 6 bases and J by 10 bases, with 13 bases between them. CDR3 length: 13 residues. CDR3 in DNA: TGTGCCAGCAGCCAGACAGGCTCATCACCCCTCCACTTT. Residues: CASSQTGSSPLHF.

The rearrangement joins TRBV6-5 to TRBJ2-3; D is ambiguous. The CDR3 runs to 14 residues. Deletions cut 5 bases from V and 0 bases from J, with 9 bases between. Germline V gives CDR1 MNHEY, CDR2 SVGAGI. In nucleotides, the CDR3 is TGTGCCAGCAGTCGCGGAGATAGCACAGATACGCAGTATTTT. It codes for CASSRGDSTDTQYF.

This clonotype occurred once. A much larger clone differs by one base, so this may be a read error. The V call is TRBV28, the J call TRBJ1-5; 7 nucleotides match TRBD1. This CDR3 is 16 amino acids long. V lost 1 base, J lost 3 bases, and 6 bases stayed unmatched. Germline V gene data show CDR1 as MDHEN and CDR2 as SYDVKM. As DNA, the CDR3 is TGTGCCAGCAGTTTATATGCAGGGGGAGACAATCAGCCCCAGCATTTT. It encodes CASSLYAGGDNQPQHF.

This clonotype was counted at least ten times. The rearrangement uses TRBV10-3 and TRBJ2-1, with D unresolved. The V and J ends lost 5 bases and 7 bases respectively, with 9 bases between them. The CDR3 is made up of 12 amino acids. The V gene's germline CDR1 is ENHRY and CDR2 SYGVKD. CDR3: CAISYLGNEQFF. Written as DNA, the CDR3 is TGTGCCATCAGTTACCTAGGTAATGAGCAGTTCTTC.

V usage is TRBV27 and J usage is TRBJ2-1; D is possibly TRBD2 (6 bases). V dropped 6 bases and J dropped 6 bases, with 15 bases sitting between them. The CDR3 contains 14 residues. The germline CDR1 and CDR2 sequences are MNHEY and SMNVEV (reference sequence). CDR3 region: CASSLEGFLNEQFF. The CDR3 nucleotides read TGTGCCAGCAGCCTGGAGGGTTTCCTCAATGAGCAGTTCTTC.

This clonotype was counted at least ten times. A read error may produce the germline difference seen at one junction end. As DNA, the CDR3 is TGTGCCAGCAGTCACTCCGCCCTTGGGTATGGCTACACCTTC. Translating it yields CASSHSALGYGYTF. The chain uses TRBV6-5 and TRBJ1-2, with D uncertain. Germline-derived CDR1 and CDR2 are MNHEY and SVGAGI. The CDR3 totals 14 residues.

This clonotype was counted at least ten times. The chain carries TRBV4-1 and TRBJ2-7; D tentatively fits TRBD1 or TRBD2 (5 bases each). This CDR3 is built from 12 residues. Germline lookup yields CDR1 MGHRA and CDR2 YSYEKL. The V end was cut by 10 bases, the J end by 0 bases, with 10 bases between. This chain's CDR3 is CATRDRSYEQYF. Here the CDR3 DNA reads TGCGCCACCCGGGACCGCTCCTACGAGCAGTACTTC.

In its sample, this clonotype was seen many times. The genes are TRBV20-1 and TRBJ2-1; 13 bases line up with TRBD2. With V trimmed by 3 bases and J by 3 bases, 8 bases remained unmatched. Germline CDR1 is DFQATT and CDR2 is SNEGSKA (reference sequence). This CDR3 is built from 17 residues. CDR3 region: CSASGGLAGEVYNEQFF. CDR3 DNA: TGCAGTGCTAGCGGCGGACTAGCGGGAGAAGTCTACAATGAGCAGTTCTTC.

A word on this clonotype: This could be a read error, since a much larger clone is one nucleotide away. This chain uses TRBV6-2 or TRBV6-3 with TRBJ1-6; possibly TRBD1 for D (6 bases). V lost 5 bases and J 0 bases, leaving 14 bases between the germline ends. In germline, CDR1 is MNHEY, CDR2 SVGEGT. This CDR3 region has 17 residues. The CDR3: CASSHLQGSSYNSPLHF. The CDR3 region has the DNA TGTGCCAGCAGTCACCTCCAGGGGAGCTCCTATAATTCACCCCTCCACTTT.

The chain recombines TRBV28 with TRBJ2-1; D gene uncertain. V was pared by 7 bases and J by 4 bases, with 5 bases between. The CDR3 runs to 11 residues. Germline loops: CDR1 MDHEN, CDR2 SYDVKM. The CDR3 nucleotides read TGTGCCAGCATAGGGTACAATGAGCAGTTCTTC. It yields the protein CASIGYNEQFF.

This clonotype was recorded at least ten times. V and J are TRBV20-1 and TRBJ2-7; TRBD2 might be the D (5 bases). V shed 2 bases and J shed 9 bases, with 11 bases lying between them. The CDR3 has 11 residues. The germline CDR1 and CDR2 sequences are DFQATT and SNEGSKA (reference sequence). The CDR3 loop is CSARRGPGQYF. DNA of the CDR3: TGCAGTGCTAGAAGAGGGCCCGGGCAGTACTTC.

In its sample, this clonotype was seen many times. The gene calls are TRBV2 and TRBJ1-2, with D unresolved. V was clipped by 7 bases and J by 4 bases, with 10 bases between them. The CDR3 sequence is 12 residues long. Germline V lookup: CDR1 SNHLY, CDR2 FYNNEI. CDR3 in amino acids: CASTLGVYGYTF. The CDR3 DNA reads TGTGCCAGCACCCTAGGCGTCTATGGCTACACCTTC.

This clonotype came up many times. The chain recombines TRBV7-6 with TRBJ2-3; 11 bases agree with TRBD2. The CDR3 covers 17 residues. Germline CDR1 reads SGHVS; CDR2 reads FNYEAQ. The V gene end was trimmed by 5 bases and the J gene end by 2 bases; junction bases not matched to a gene: 9. The DNA for the CDR3 is TGTGCCAGCAGCCTTAGGGGACTAGCGGCTTACACAGATACGCAGTATTTT. It yields the protein CASSLRGLAAYTDTQYF.

V and J are TRBV5-1 and TRBJ2-1; a possible D gene is TRBD1 (6 bases). The CDR3 is 18 residues long. Germline V gene lookup returns CDR1 SGHRS and CDR2 YFSETQ. The V end was cut by 0 bases, the J end by 0 bases, with 16 bases between. This CDR3 is CASSLERTGMSSYNEQFF. The DNA for the CDR3 is TGCGCCAGCAGCTTGGAGAGAACAGGGATGAGCTCCTACAATGAGCAGTTCTTC.

Details on this clonotype: A junction boundary mismatches the germline segment, possibly from a read error. This sequence joins TRBV29-1 and TRBJ2-3, with D perhaps TRBD1 or TRBD2 (5 bases each). The CDR3 contains 14 residues. CDR1 and CDR2 from the germline V gene are SQVTM and ANQGSEA. CDR3 region: CSVWFGGYTGTQYF. The CDR3 bases are TGCAGCGTTTGGTTTGGGGGATACACAGGTACGCAGTATTTT.

This clonotype was seen many times. The chain couples TRBV7-9 to TRBJ1-2, with D possibly TRBD1 on 6 matching bases. This CDR3 spans 13 amino acids. With 6 bases removed from V and 4 bases from J, the gap between germline ends came to 12 bases. The germline CDR1 and CDR2 sequences are SEHNR and FQNEAQ (reference sequence). CDR3 protein: CASSYEQGYGYTF. CDR3 DNA sequence: TGTGCCAGCAGTTATGAACAGGGCTATGGCTACACCTTC.

In this sample, this clonotype turned up many times. V usage is TRBV12-3 or TRBV12-4 and J usage is TRBJ2-7, with TRBD2 as a possible D gene (6 bases). V shed 5 bases and J shed 2 bases, with 16 bases lying between them. The CDR3 runs to 15 residues. CDR3 sequence (DNA): TGTGCCAGCAGTCCGGGTCAAGGAGGGACCTACGAGCAGTACTTC. Protein sequence: CASSPGQGGTYEQYF.

This clonotype was found many times. The chain combines TRBV10-3 with TRBJ1-5; maybe TRBD1 (5 bases). Germline CDR1 and CDR2: ENHRY and SYGVKD. V lost 3 bases, J lost 7 bases, and 7 bases lay in between. There are 12 residues in the CDR3. This chain's CDR3 is CAISDGGQPQHF. Written as DNA, the CDR3 is TGTGCCATCAGTGATGGGGGGCAGCCCCAGCATTTT.

This clonotype was seen at least ten times. This chain uses TRBV27 with TRBJ2-7; 9 bases fit TRBD2. This CDR3 contains 14 residues. Germline CDR1 reads MNHEY; CDR2 reads SMNVEV (reference sequence). V shed 5 bases, J shed 7 bases, and the junction held 9 bases outside the gene matches. The CDR3 region is CASSHAGGPSEQYF. The DNA for the CDR3 is TGTGCCAGCAGTCATGCGGGAGGGCCGTCGGAGCAGTACTTC.

This clonotype was detected many times. This could be a read error, since a much larger clone is one nucleotide away. This sequence joins TRBV9 and TRBJ1-6; no definite D call. Germline V CDR1 and CDR2: SGDLS, YYNGEE. The CDR3 contains 15 residues. CDR3 in amino acids: CASSVVAGPSSPPHF. In DNA, the CDR3 is TGTGCCAGCAGCGTAGTTGCCGGACCTTCCTCACCCCCCCACTTT.

This clonotype was seen ten or more times. The chain combines TRBV2 with TRBJ1-4; 10 bases line up with TRBD1. Germline trimming cut 9 bases from V and 11 bases from J; bases unmatched to any gene: 12. The CDR3 consists of 14 residues. Germline lookup yields CDR1 SNHLY and CDR2 FYNNEI. CDR3 sequence: CASKPGQGILKLFF. The CDR3 DNA reads as TGTGCCAGTAAACCGGGACAGGGGATTTTGAAACTGTTTTTT.

This clonotype came up many times. The chain has TRBV6-4 and TRBJ2-3; D not certain. Germline CDR1 MRHNA, CDR2 SNTAGT. Between the trimmed V and J ends, which lost 3 bases and 7 bases, there was a span of 5 bases. This CDR3 region has 11 residues. This CDR3 reads CASSEGYTQYF. CDR3 in DNA: TGTGCCAGCAGTGAGGGATATACGCAGTATTTT.

As concerns this clonotype: With a much larger clone just one base away, this may be a read error. This chain uses TRBV29-1 with TRBJ1-1, with D possibly being TRBD1 (6 bases). V lost 7 bases to trimming and J lost 1 base, with 16 bases between them. The germline CDR1 and CDR2 sequences are SQVTM and ANQGSEA. The CDR3 contains 14 residues. The CDR3, as DNA: TGCAGCGACACGACAGGATACAAGAACACTGAAGCTTTCTTT. It encodes CSDTTGYKNTEAFF. The full variable domain, its missing parts supplied by reference TRBV29-1 and TRBJ1-1, is SAVISQKPSRDICQRGTSLTIQCQVDSQVTMMFWYRQQPGQSLTLIATANQGSEATYESGFVIDKFPISRPNLTFSTLTVSNMSPEDSSIYLCSDTTGYKNTEAFFGQGTRLTVV.

This clonotype was observed once. This sequence joins TRBV27 and TRBJ1-1; TRBD1 is a possible D gene (6 bases). The CDR3 covers 14 residues. The ends were cut back, 5 bases at V and 4 bases at J, with 14 bases in the middle. The germline CDR1 and CDR2 sequences are MNHEY and SMNVEV (reference sequence). The CDR3 DNA reads TGTGCCAGCAGTCCCCTACAGGGATTCACTGAAGCTTTCTTT. Protein sequence: CASSPLQGFTEAFF.

This clonotype has a count of ten or more. The chain carries TRBV3-1 and TRBJ2-3; D is perhaps TRBD1 (5 bases). V was cut by 7 bases and J by 6 bases, with 17 bases left in between. CDR1 LGHDT and CDR2 YNNKEL come from the germline V gene (reference sequence). This CDR3 comprises 14 residues. The chain's CDR3 is CASTPGPWSDTQYF. In DNA form, the CDR3 reads TGTGCCAGCACCCCAGGGCCCTGGTCCGATACGCAGTATTTT.

This clonotype was recorded many times. This chain joins TRBV20-1 and TRBJ1-5; 10 positions match TRBD1. The germline gives CDR1 DFQATT, CDR2 SNEGSKA (reference sequence). V shed 5 bases, J shed 3 bases, and the junction held 13 bases outside the gene matches. The CDR3 is 17 amino acids. CDR3 residues: CSASVGGTGDLNQPQHF. The CDR3 DNA reads as TGCAGTGCTTCCGTGGGAGGGACAGGGGACCTCAATCAGCCCCAGCATTTT.

This rearrangement joins TRBV7-8 to TRBJ2-2, with TRBD1 matching 9 bases. Germline CDR1 and CDR2: SGHVS and FQNEAQ. The length of the CDR3 is 23 residues. The trim removed 7 bases at V and 4 bases at J, leaving 31 bases unmatched. The CDR3 nucleotides are TGTGCCAGCAACCCAACAGGGGGCGGGTACGAGCAGTACCTCGGGCCGGGCACCGGGGAGCTGTTTTTT. Amino acid sequence: CASNPTGGGYEQYLGPGTGELFF.

Only a few counts were recorded for this clonotype. This sequence may be a read error, since a much larger clone differs from it by one base. The V and J genes are TRBV7-3 and TRBJ2-3, with D tentatively TRBD2 (6 bases). Germline CDR1 SGHTA, CDR2 FQGTGA. The CDR3 is 17 amino acids. CDR3 loop: CASSPGIGGRSTDPQYF. In DNA form, the CDR3 reads TGTGCCAGCAGTCCAGGAATTGGAGGGCGGAGCACAGATCCGCAGTATTTT.